The entry that follows covers one TCR beta chain sequence. Its target is unknown. A J-beta primer mix and a sample-barcoded 5' primer were used in a second PCR of about 6 to 12 cycles. Template switching added a 12-random-nucleotide identifier to every cDNA molecule. TCRdb re-called the 5' RACE reads with MiXCR, one entry per CDR3 protein. The sample records some 1.5 million distinct CDR3 sequences, approximately 42% being singletons. The sample comes from a study of blood T cells in healthy people across ages. The CDR3 is made up of 16 amino acids. The V and J ends lost 3 bases and 1 base respectively, with 16 bases between them. Germline values: CDR1 SGHRS, CDR2 YFSETQ. Study outcomes and limitations: Naive and antigen-experienced cells were not separated, limiting conclusive comparison.

This clonotype was obtained from a woman aged 18-29 years in good health. The sequencing sample was made of blood. This chain connects TRBV5-1 to TRBJ1-1; unclear D gene. For the CDR3, the DNA is TGCGCCAGCAGCTGGGGTCAGGCCCCCAGGAACACTGAAGCTTTCTTT. Translating gives CASSWGQAPRNTEAFF. Using reference TRBV5-1 and TRBJ1-1 for the parts outside the CDR3, the full variable domain is KAGVTQTPRYLIKTRGQQVTLSCSPISGHRSVSWYQQTPGQGLQFLFEYFSETQRNKGNFPGRFSGRQFSNSRSEMNVSTLELGDSALYLCASSWGQAPRNTEAFFGQGTRLTVV.